This TCR beta chain was identified during a study of beta chain features in type 1 diabetes. General study findings and limits: TCRB CDR3s were moderately but significantly shorter in Type 1 diabetes patients in all four CD4+ subsets.

The CDR3 covers 13 residues. Germline V CDR1 and CDR2: MNHNS, SASEGT. The V gene lost 8 bases and the J gene lost 4 bases, with 14 bases spanning the gap. Comment on this clone: Its antigen is currently unknown.

Reverse transcribing all isolated RNA meant expressed TCRB transcripts were sequenced. Produced via immunoSEQ multiplex PCR; TCRdb's table is partial and in-frame only. The data contain about 240,000 clones, 11% to 15% of them seen just once; the ten biggest clones take up approximately 0.018%. The clonotype comes from a man aged 25 to 45 with type 1 diabetes. V and J are TRBV6-1 and TRBJ1-2; no clear D. Sequencing was done on a sample of naive CD4+ T cells from blood. Here the CDR3 reads CASGGALGYGYTF. The DNA for the CDR3 is TGTGCCAGCGGCGGAGCCCTAGGCTATGGCTACACCTTC.